Presented here are 20 T cell receptor beta chains from one specimen sequenced in a study of radiation and T cells in renal cell carcinoma. Method: immunoSEQ multiplex PCR; TCRdb's copy keeps in-frame clones and lacks some. In the table there are 80,000 or so clones, roughly nine tenths of which are singletons. Time point reported: blood 4 weeks post-SBRT, at nephrectomy. This sample's treatment: 15 Gy SBRT to primary tumor, nephrectomy 4 weeks later. Sequencing used blood, obtained from a patient whose treatment included radiotherapy and nephrectomy. The origin of the receptors is a woman in her sixties or seventies with renal cell carcinoma.

The rearrangement links TRBV6-1 to TRBJ2-3; weak D call: TRBD2 (6 bases). V dropped 3 bases and J dropped 2 bases, with 12 bases sitting between them. CDR3 length: 15 amino acids. Germline lookup yields CDR1 MNHNS and CDR2 SASEGT. As DNA, the CDR3 is TGTGCCAGCAGTGATTTGGGGGGTGTCACAGATACGCAGTATTTT. Protein: CASSDLGGVTDTQYF.

The chain links TRBV28 to TRBJ2-3; the D is unclear. This CDR3 spans 14 amino acids. Trimming shortened V by 2 bases and J by 6 bases, and 12 bases separated the two germline ends. CDR1 is MDHEN, CDR2 SYDVKM, per germline. CDR3 in DNA: TGTGCCAGCAGTTTAGCGGCGCCTCCCGATACGCAGTATTTT. It is translated as CASSLAAPPDTQYF.

The chain uses TRBV10-3 and TRBJ2-3; TRBD1 matches at 8 bases. V lost 4 bases, J lost 3 bases, and 6 bases stayed unmatched. Germline V gene lookup returns CDR1 ENHRY and CDR2 SYGVKD. This CDR3 comprises 15 residues. The CDR3 DNA reads as TGTGCCATCAGTGGGACAGGGCAGGGGACAGATACGCAGTATTTT. It specifies CAISGTGQGTDTQYF.

This clone was seen only once. Here the CDR3 reads CASSLPGLEQYF. CDR3 nucleotide sequence: TGCGCCAGCAGCTTACCGGGACTAGAGCAGTACTTC. The chain combines TRBV5-1 with TRBJ2-7; 7 bases fit TRBD2. The germline V gene has CDR1 SGHRS and CDR2 YFSETQ. The CDR3 has 12 residues. The V segment lost 2 bases and the J segment 7 bases; nucleotides outside the gene matches: 3.

The chain combines TRBV7-2 with TRBJ2-3; maybe TRBD1 (6 bases). This CDR3 has 15 amino acids. V lost 6 bases to trimming and J lost 5 bases, with 18 bases between them. The germline V gene encodes CDR1 SGHTA and CDR2 FQGNSA. This CDR3 is CASSFKDRIRDTQYF. As DNA, the CDR3 is TGTGCCAGCAGTTTCAAAGACAGGATAAGAGATACGCAGTATTTT.

This chain links TRBV28 with TRBJ2-1; TRBD1 matches 10 bases. Germline V lookup: CDR1 MDHEN, CDR2 SYDVKM. This CDR3 region has 16 residues. The V gene end was trimmed by 10 bases and the J gene end by 9 bases; junction bases not matched to a gene: 18. The CDR3 loop reads CAIYKPAGTGVGEQFF. For the CDR3, the DNA is TGTGCCATCTACAAGCCGGCCGGGACAGGGGTGGGTGAGCAGTTCTTC.

This sequence joins TRBV6-9 and TRBJ2-2; the D is unclear. The CDR3 runs to 15 residues. Germline V gene sequence: CDR1 MNHGY, CDR2 SVAAGI. V lost 6 bases and J lost 3, with 14 bases in between. The CDR3 bases are TGTGCCAGCAGCTATCCAGAAAGTCACACCGGGGAGCTGTTTTTT. Translation gives CASSYPESHTGELFF.

Of note for this clone: Compared with germline, one end of the junction differs, possibly owing to a read error. The chain has TRBV7-7 and TRBJ2-5, with D tentatively TRBD1 or TRBD2 (5 bases each). The germline V gene has CDR1 SSHAT and CDR2 FNYEAQ (reference sequence). The CDR3 is 19 amino acids. CDR3 nucleotide sequence: TGTGCTAGCAGCTTGCCGGAAGGTCTTCTCGGTGGGGGTCAAGAGACCCAGTACTTC. Its protein is CASSLPEGLLGGGQETQYF. Variable domain in full (rest from reference TRBV7-7 and TRBJ2-5): GAGVSQSPRYKVTKRGQDVTLRCDPISSHATLYWYQQALGQGPEFLTYFNYEAQPDKSGLPSDRFSAERPEGSISTLTIQRTEQRDSAMYRCASSLPEGLLGGGQETQYFGPGTRLLVL.

The genes are TRBV5-1 and TRBJ1-2; D gene ambiguous. The V end lost 1 base, the J end lost 2 bases, and 9 bases lay between the germline ends. This CDR3 is built from 14 residues. The V gene's germline CDR1 is SGHRS and CDR2 YFSETQ. Here the CDR3 reads CASSLTTVNYGYTF. The CDR3 bases are TGCGCCAGCAGCTTGACAACTGTAAACTATGGCTACACCTTC.

The chain combines TRBV6-1 with TRBJ2-1; D gene unclear. The CDR3 has 13 amino acids. CDR1 is MNHNS, CDR2 SASEGT, per germline. Trimming took 4 bases from V and 3 from J, leaving 7 bases between them. CDR3 loop: CASSVGSYNEQFF. The DNA of the CDR3 is TGTGCCAGCAGTGTGGGTAGCTACAATGAGCAGTTCTTC.

The rearrangement joins TRBV11-2 to TRBJ2-7; TRBD1 matches 8 bases. Per the germline V gene, CDR1 is SGHAT and CDR2 is FQNNGV. Trimming cost V 4 bases and J 0 bases; bases outside gene matches: 5. The CDR3 consists of 15 residues. CDR3 bases: TGTGCCAGCAGCTCCAGGGACAGGCCCTCCTACGAGCAGTACTTC. This codes for CASSSRDRPSYEQYF. Complete variable domain (other parts from reference TRBV11-2 and TRBJ2-7): EAGVAQSPRYKIIEKRQSVAFWCNPISGHATLYWYQQILGQGPKLLIQFQNNGVVDDSQLPKDRFSAERLKGVDSTLKIQPAKLEDSAVYLCASSSRDRPSYEQYFGPGTRLTVT.

The chain recombines TRBV2 with TRBJ2-1; D gene unclear. The germline gives CDR1 SNHLY, CDR2 FYNNEI. Trimming stripped 6 bases from V and 7 bases from J, with 13 bases between. CDR3 length: 13 residues. In DNA, the CDR3 is TGTGCCAGCAGAGGGATGTTTGGGAATGAGCAGTTCTTC. Its protein product is CASRGMFGNEQFF.

J is TRBJ2-2 and V is TRBV7-2, with D hard to call. Germline lookup yields CDR1 SGHTA and CDR2 FQGNSA. The CDR3 has 18 residues. V shed 1 base and J shed 6 bases, with 21 bases lying between them. CDR3 in DNA: TGTGCCAGCAGCTTAGTTAGTATAGGGCAGATCAAGGCCGGGGAGCTGTTTTTT. Its translation: CASSLVSIGQIKAGELFF.

This clone was recorded only once. The chain uses TRBV7-6 and TRBJ2-3; no firm D call. Germline assignment: CDR1 SGHVS and CDR2 FNYEAQ. With 0 bases removed from V and 0 bases from J, the gap between germline ends came to 13 bases. This CDR3 spans 17 amino acids. CDR3 amino acids: CASSLAQLRSSTDTQYF. Written as DNA, the CDR3 is TGTGCCAGCAGCTTAGCACAGCTGCGATCTAGCACAGATACGCAGTATTTT. Full variable domain (remainder filled in from reference TRBV7-6 and TRBJ2-3): GAGVSQSPRYKVTKRGQDVALRCDPISGHVSLYWYRQALGQGPEFLTYFNYEAQQDKSGLPNDRFSAERPEGSISTLTIQRTEQRDSAMYRCASSLAQLRSSTDTQYFGPGTRLTVL.

The chain combines TRBV7-8 with TRBJ2-2, with D possibly matching TRBD1 (6 bases). In germline, CDR1 is SGHVS, CDR2 FQNEAQ. The CDR3 length is 16 residues. With 5 bases removed from V and 7 bases from J, the gap between germline ends came to 20 bases. CDR3 loop: CASSRLGYAGDGELFF. CDR3 bases: TGTGCCAGCAGCCGGCTTGGGTATGCAGGGGACGGGGAGCTGTTTTTT.

As DNA, the CDR3 is TGTGCCAGTCTCGGGACAGGGGGGAACACTGAAGCTTTCTTT. Translation gives CASLGTGGNTEAFF. This chain uses TRBV19 with TRBJ1-1; TRBD1 aligns across 11 bases. In germline, CDR1 is LNHDA, CDR2 SQIVND (reference sequence). Germline trimming cut 8 bases from V and 1 base from J; bases unmatched to any gene: 3. The CDR3 runs to 14 residues.

The rearrangement joins TRBV5-6 to TRBJ1-2; D not resolved. Between the trimmed V and J ends, which lost 1 base and 11 bases, there was a span of 9 bases. The germline V gene has CDR1 SGHDT and CDR2 YYEEEE. CDR3 length equals 11 residues. The CDR3 is CASSLKQVYTF. The DNA for the CDR3 is TGTGCCAGCAGCTTGAAGCAGGTTTACACCTTC.

This rearrangement joins TRBV4-2 to TRBJ1-6; D gene ambiguous. The V gene's germline CDR1 is LGHNA and CDR2 YNFKEQ. This CDR3 comprises 16 residues. V lost 4 bases and J lost 1, with 11 bases in between. The CDR3 sequence is CASSPRARSYNSPLHF. Here the CDR3 DNA reads TGTGCCAGCAGCCCCCGGGCCCGTTCCTATAATTCACCCCTCCACTTT.

The chain links TRBV27 to TRBJ1-3; possible D gene TRBD1, 5 bases. The CDR3 runs 13 residues. Trimming removed 2 bases from V and 7 bases from J, with 9 bases in between. Germline V gene data show CDR1 as MNHEY and CDR2 as SMNVEV (reference sequence). This CDR3 reads CASSLHSGNTIYF. CDR3 sequence (DNA): TGTGCCAGCAGTTTACACTCAGGGAACACCATATATTTT.

This clone was recorded only once. The chain carries TRBV11-2 and TRBJ1-1; tentative D call: TRBD1 (5 bases). CDR3 size: 14 residues. The ends were cut back, 6 bases at V and 1 base at J, with 12 bases in the middle. Germline CDR1 and CDR2: SGHAT and FQNNGV. The CDR3 coding sequence is TGTGCCAGCAGAACGAACACAGGGAACACTGAAGCTTTCTTT. This sequence encodes CASRTNTGNTEAFF.